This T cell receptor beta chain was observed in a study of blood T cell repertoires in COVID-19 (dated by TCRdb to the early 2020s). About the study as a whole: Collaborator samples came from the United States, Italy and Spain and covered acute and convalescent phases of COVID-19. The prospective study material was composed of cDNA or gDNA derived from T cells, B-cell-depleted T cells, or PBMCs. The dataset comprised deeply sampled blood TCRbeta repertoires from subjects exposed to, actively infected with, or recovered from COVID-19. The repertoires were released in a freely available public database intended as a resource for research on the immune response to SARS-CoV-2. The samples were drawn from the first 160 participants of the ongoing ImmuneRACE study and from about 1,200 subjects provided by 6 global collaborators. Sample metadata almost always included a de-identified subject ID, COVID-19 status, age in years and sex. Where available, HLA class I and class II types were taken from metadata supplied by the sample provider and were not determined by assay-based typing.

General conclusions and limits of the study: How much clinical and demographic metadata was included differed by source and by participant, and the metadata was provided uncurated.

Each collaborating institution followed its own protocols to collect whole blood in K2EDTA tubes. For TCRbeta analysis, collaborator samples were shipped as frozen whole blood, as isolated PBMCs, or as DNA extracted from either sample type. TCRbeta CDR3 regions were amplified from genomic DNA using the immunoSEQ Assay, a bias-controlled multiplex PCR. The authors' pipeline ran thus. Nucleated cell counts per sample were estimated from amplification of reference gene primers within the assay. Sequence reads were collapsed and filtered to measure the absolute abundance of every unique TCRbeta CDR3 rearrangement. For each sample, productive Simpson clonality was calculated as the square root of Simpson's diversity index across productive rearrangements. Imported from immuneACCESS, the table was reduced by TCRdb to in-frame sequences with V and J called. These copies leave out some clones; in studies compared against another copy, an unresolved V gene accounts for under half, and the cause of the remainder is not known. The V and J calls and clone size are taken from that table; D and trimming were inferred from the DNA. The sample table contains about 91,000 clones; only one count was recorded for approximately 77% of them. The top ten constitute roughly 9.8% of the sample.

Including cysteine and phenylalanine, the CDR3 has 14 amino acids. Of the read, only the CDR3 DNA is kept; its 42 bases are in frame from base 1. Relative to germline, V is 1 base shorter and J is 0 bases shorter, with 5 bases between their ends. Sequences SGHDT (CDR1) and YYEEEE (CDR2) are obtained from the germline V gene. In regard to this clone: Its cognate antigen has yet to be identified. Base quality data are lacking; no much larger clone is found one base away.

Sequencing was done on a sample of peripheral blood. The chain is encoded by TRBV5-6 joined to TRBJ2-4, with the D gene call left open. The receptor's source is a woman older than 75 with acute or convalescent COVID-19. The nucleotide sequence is TGTGCCAGCAGCTTGTCTGTAGCCAAAAACATTCAGTACTTC. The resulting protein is CASSLSVAKNIQYF.